These T cell receptor beta chains were read from a single sample in a study of blood T cell repertoires in COVID-19. TCRdb's table, derived via immunoSEQ multiplex PCR, lists solely in-frame clones and lacks some. Of 25,000 to 35,000 clones listed, roughly four fifths were seen once; the top ten hold roughly 42%. Specimen: peripheral blood. Receptors originate from a woman older than 75 with acute or convalescent COVID-19. The CDR3 runs from the conserved cysteine through the conserved F or W. D genes are given only for firm matches. Expanded clones get a size class; other rows say once, few or many, or leave the size out.

once TRBJ1-5 TRBD1 TRBV28 TGTGCCAGCAGTCCCGGGACAGGTCTAGGAAATCAGCCCCAGCATTTT CASSPGTGLGNQPQHF
. TRBJ2-7 TRBD1 TRBV4-3 TGCGCCAGCAGCCAAGTTTGGGCAGGGGGTTACGAGCAGTACTTC CASSQVWAGGYEQYF
. TRBJ2-3 TRBD2 TRBV20-1 TGCAGTGCTAGTCAGATTACTGGCGGGAGGGCCCCAGATACGCAGTATTTT CSASQITGGRAPDTQYF
. TRBJ2-3 . TRBV11-2 TGTGCCAGCAGCTTAAGCTACGCGGTAGCGGGCACAGATACGCAGTATTTT CASSLSYAVAGTDTQYF
. TRBJ2-5 TRBD1 TRBV5-1 TGCGCCAGCAGCTTGGGGACAGGGATGCAAGAGACCCAGTACTTC CASSLGTGMQETQYF
. TRBJ1-2 . TRBV4-2 TGTGCCAGCAGCCAAGATACACAGGGAACCTATGGCTACACCTTC CASSQDTQGTYGYTF
. TRBJ1-4 . TRBV5-1 TGCGCCAGCAGATTCGGAGGGAGGGTAGCTAATGAAAAACTGTTTTTT CASRFGGRVANEKLFF
. TRBJ1-2 . TRBV19 TGTGCCAGTAGTGCCTGGGACAAGGGTAACTATGGCTACACCTTC CASSAWDKGNYGYTF
. TRBJ1-1 . TRBV18 TGTGCCAGCTTCAGGGAAATGAACACTGAAGCTTTCTTT CASFREMNTEAFF
. TRBJ1-5 . TRBV6-6 TGTGCCAGCACCCGAGGGCACAATCAGCCCCAGCATTTT CASTRGHNQPQHF
. TRBJ1-1 . TRBV18 TGTGCCAGCTCACTTCGGCCCGCGACAGTAAACACTGAAGCTTTCTTT CASSLRPATVNTEAFF
. TRBJ1-4 . TRBV4-3 TGCGCCAGCAGCCAAGGAACGGGTTGGGAAAAACTGTTTTTT CASSQGTGWEKLFF
. TRBJ2-5 TRBD2 TRBV3-1/TRBV3-2 TGTGCCAGCAGCCAAGCAGTACTAGCGGGGGTCCAAGAGACCCAGTACTTC CASSQAVLAGVQETQYF
. TRBJ2-1 TRBD2 TRBV7-9 TGTGCCAGCAGCCTTAGCGGGGGGGCGTACAATGAGCAGTTCTTC CASSLSGGAYNEQFF
. TRBJ1-5 TRBD1 TRBV19 TGTGCCAGTAGAAATGCAGGGGGGATAAGCAATCAGCCCCAGCATTTT CASRNAGGISNQPQHF
. TRBJ2-7 TRBD2 TRBV19 TGTGCCAGTAGTATCGGACTAGCGGGCATCTACGAGCAGTACTTC CASSIGLAGIYEQYF
. TRBJ2-6 TRBD1 TRBV18 TGTGCCAGCTCACCAAGGCAGGGGGCTTCTGGGGCCAACGTCCTGACTTTC CASSPRQGASGANVLTF
. TRBJ2-3 TRBD2 TRBV7-9 TGTGCCAGCAAGCTTACATTCAGCGGGAGGGGCGGCGGAGATACGCAGTATTTT CASKLTFSGRGGGDTQYF
. TRBJ2-7 . TRBV6-5 TGTGCCAGCAGCCTTAGAGAGAGCTCCTACGAGCAGTACTTC CASSLRESSYEQYF
. TRBJ2-5 . TRBV10-1 TGCGCCAGCAGGGGGGCTTCGTACCAAGAGACCCAGTACTTC CASRGASYQETQYF
few TRBJ1-6 TRBD1 TRBV30 TGTGCCTGGAGTGCAGCTACAGGGGGCTCCTATAATTCACCCCTCCACTTT CAWSAATGGSYNSPLHF
. TRBJ1-6 . TRBV28 TGTGCCAGCAGTTTACCCAGGGGTCCCCTCCACTTT CASSLPRGPLHF
once TRBJ2-3 TRBD2 TRBV2 TGTGCCAGCATCGGGACTACCAACACAGATACGCAGTATTTT CASIGTTNTDTQYF
few TRBJ1-1 . TRBV5-5 TGTGCCAGCAGCTTGAGGACGGTAGGGGCCCTGAACACTGAAGCTTTCTTT CASSLRTVGALNTEAFF
. TRBJ2-3 . TRBV14 TGTGCCAGCAGCCAAGAGCGCGACTGGCAGACAGATACGCAGTATTTT CASSQERDWQTDTQYF
. TRBJ2-6 . TRBV30 TGTGCCTGGAGTGTAGGGGGGACAGTGGGGTCTGGGGCCAACGTCCTGACTTTC CAWSVGGTVGSGANVLTF
. TRBJ2-2 . TRBV7-6 TGTGCCAGCAGCTTAACTAACAAGTGGGTTAGGGAGCTGTTTTTT CASSLTNKWVRELFF
. TRBJ1-6 TRBD1 TRBV3-1/TRBV3-2 TGTGCCAGCAGCCCCGGGACAGGGAATTCACCCCTCCACTTT CASSPGTGNSPLHF
few TRBJ1-5 . TRBV2 TGTGCCAGCAGTGTCGGGAATCAGCCCCAGCATTTT CASSVGNQPQHF
. TRBJ1-2 . TRBV28 TGTGCCAGCAGTCCTTTTGGGGGCGGCTATGGCTACACCTTC CASSPFGGGYGYTF
. TRBJ1-1 . TRBV9 TGTGCCAGCAGCGTAGGAGGGAACAAGAACACTGAAGCTTTCTTT CASSVGGNKNTEAFF
. TRBJ1-1 . TRBV7-8 TGTGCCAGCAGCTCGTACAACCCTGGGGGGACTGAAGCTTTCTTT CASSSYNPGGTEAFF
. TRBJ1-2 . TRBV5-6 TGTGCCAGCAGCCCAAACACCCTTCTAGGCTATGGCTACACCTTC CASSPNTLLGYGYTF
few TRBJ2-3 . TRBV7-9 TGTGCCAGCAGCCCGCGTAATCGGGATACGCAGTATTTT CASSPRNRDTQYF
. TRBJ2-1 TRBD2 TRBV30 TGTGCCTGGGACTCCGGGACTAGTGGTAATGAGCAGTTCTTC CAWDSGTSGNEQFF
. TRBJ2-7 TRBD2 TRBV11-3 TGTGCCAGCAGCCGTGGAACGGGACTAGCGGCCTACGAGCAGTACTTC CASSRGTGLAAYEQYF
. TRBJ2-1 TRBD2 TRBV2 TGTGCCAGCAGTGAGAGCGGGACTAGCATCAATGAGCAGTTCTTC CASSESGTSINEQFF
. TRBJ2-5 TRBD1 TRBV11-2 TGTGCCAGCAGCCCCAGGGGGAGCCAAGAGACCCAGTACTTC CASSPRGSQETQYF
. TRBJ1-1 TRBD1 TRBV6-1 TGTGCCAGCAGTGAAGCGGTACAGGGGGCGAACACTGAAGCTTTCTTT CASSEAVQGANTEAFF
. TRBJ1-4 . TRBV5-1 TGCGCCAGCAGCTTGGCCATAACAGCTAATGAAAAACTGTTTTTT CASSLAITANEKLFF
few TRBJ1-3 . TRBV29-1 TGCAGCGTTGAAGATAGGTCCTCGGGGGGAAACACCATATATTTT CSVEDRSSGGNTIYF
. TRBJ2-2 TRBD2 TRBV7-2 TGTGCCAGCAGCGTAAGGGCACTAGCGGGGAACACCGGGGAGCTGTTTTTT CASSVRALAGNTGELFF
. TRBJ1-5 . TRBV18 TGTGCCAGCTCAGGTTACAGGGATCAGCCCCAGCATTTT CASSGYRDQPQHF
once TRBJ1-2 . TRBV10-3 TGTGCCATCAGTGAGTCGAGGATAGGGGGTGGCTACACCTTC CAISESRIGGGYTF
. TRBJ1-5 . TRBV5-6 TGTGCCAGCAGCTTGCGCAGGGATAGCAATCAGCCCCAGCATTTT CASSLRRDSNQPQHF
. TRBJ1-1 . TRBV11-2 TGTGCCAGCAGCTTAGGCGGGGGTAGGGCCATTGAAGCTTTCTTT CASSLGGGRAIEAFF
. TRBJ2-1 TRBD2 TRBV3-1/TRBV3-2 TGTGCCAGCAGCCCCGAGAGGGGGCCTAGCGGGAGGGATATGTTGGTGAGCTATGAGCAGTTCTTC CASSPERGPSGRDMLVSYEQFF
few TRBJ2-7 TRBD1 TRBV12-3/TRBV12-4 TGTGCCAGCAGTTTGGGACAGTCCTACGAGCAGTACTTC CASSLGQSYEQYF
. TRBJ1-2 . TRBV7-9 TGTGCCAGCAGCTTTGGGCTTGGCTACACCTTC CASSFGLGYTF
. TRBJ2-4 . TRBV6-5 TGTGCCAGCAGCACAGAGGGAAAAAACATTCAGTACTTC CASSTEGKNIQYF
. TRBJ2-3 TRBD1 TRBV5-1 TGCGCCAGCAGGAGACAGGGAGTAACAGATACGCAGTATTTT CASRRQGVTDTQYF
. TRBJ2-7 . TRBV20-1 TGCAGTGCTTATCAGCGTTACGAGCAGTACTTC CSAYQRYEQYF
. TRBJ2-3 TRBD2 TRBV7-3 TGTGCCAGCAGCCCCTACGGGGGGGCGGATACGCAGTATTTT CASSPYGGADTQYF
. TRBJ2-7 . TRBV27 TGTGCCAGCAGTTCCTTCGGGCAGGGGAGTTCCTACGAGCAGTACTTC CASSSFGQGSSYEQYF
. TRBJ2-7 . TRBV7-9 TGTGCCAGCAGTTGGGAGAGCTCCTACGAGCAGTACTTC CASSWESSYEQYF
. TRBJ2-1 TRBD2 TRBV6-2/TRBV6-3 TGTGCCAGCAGTTATCATTTAGCGGGAGGAGGTGAGCAGTTCTTC CASSYHLAGGGEQFF
medium-sized TRBJ1-2 TRBD1 TRBV7-3 TGTGCCAGCAGCTCCCTGACAGGGGGTAGTGGCTACACCTTC CASSSLTGGSGYTF